The entry below describes one TCR beta chain. Original data processing: Reference gene primers were amplified, and this amplification served to estimate nucleated cell counts. Some clones are missing from TCRdb's copy, which holds only in-frame ones; the method was immunoSEQ multiplex PCR. V, J and clone size were drawn from that table, and D and trimming were deduced from the DNA. The data show just over 350,000 clones, with about 90% seen just once and 2.5% to 3.5% held by the top ten. The sample originates from a study of blood T cell repertoires in COVID-19. Study context: The analysed material was cDNA or gDNA that came from T cells, B-cell-depleted T cells, or PBMCs.

V lost 8 bases to trimming and J lost 3 bases; unmatched junction nucleotides: 9. CDR3 length: 13 residues. Per the germline V gene, CDR1 is GTSNPN and CDR2 is SVGIG (reference sequence). This TCR was sampled from a woman in her twenties or thirties who had recovered from COVID-19. The sequenced sample consisted of PBMCs or T cells enriched from blood (not recorded which). The V gene is TRBV30, the J gene TRBJ1-2; TRBD1 matches 7 bases. The CDR3 bases are TGTGCCGGGACGTCCGGGACAGACTATGGCTACACCTTC. It is translated as CAGTSGTDYGYTF.